The 11 T cell receptor beta chains below all came from one sample that was sequenced in a study of T cell responses to AZD1222 COVID-19 vaccine. The assay was immunoSEQ multiplex PCR, and TCRdb's table has in-frame clones only and misses some. This table has 120,000 or so clones, roughly 91% appearing once. The sequences come from peripheral blood, collected on day 0 of AZD1222 vaccination. The receptors here all came from an adult in good health.

The V call is TRBV7-2, the J call TRBJ2-6; 8 nucleotides match TRBD2. Trimming took 5 bases from V and 5 from J; bases not matched to a gene: 5. This CDR3 comprises 15 residues. Germline V CDR1 and CDR2: SGHTA, FQGNSA. This chain's CDR3 is CASSPGGGRANVLTF. The DNA of the CDR3 is TGTGCCAGCAGCCCGGGGGGGGGCCGGGCCAACGTCCTGACTTTC. Looking up the rest from reference TRBV7-2 and TRBJ2-6 gives the full variable domain: GAGVSQSPSNKVTEKGKDVELRCDPISGHTALYWYRQSLGQGLEFLIYFQGNSAPDKSGLPSDRFSAERTGGSVSTLTIQRTQQEDSAVYLCASSPGGGRANVLTFGAGSRLTVL.

The gene calls are TRBV19 and TRBJ1-5; D unresolved. CDR1 is LNHDA, CDR2 SQIVND, per germline (reference sequence). V lost 1 base, J lost 6 bases, and 13 bases lay in between. CDR3 length: 15 amino acids. CDR3 nucleotide sequence: TGTGCCAGTAGTATAGCTGACGGCGGGTTTCAGCCCCAGCATTTT. Translation: CASSIADGGFQPQHF.

The chain has TRBV29-1 and TRBJ2-3; 9 bases map to TRBD2. V shed 6 bases, J shed 6 bases, and the junction held 13 bases outside the gene matches. Germline CDR1 and CDR2: SQVTM and ANQGSEA. The CDR3 totals 15 residues. CDR3 protein: CSVSRRRGGRDTQYF. The CDR3 nucleotides read TGCAGCGTGAGCCGACGGCGGGGGGGCAGGGATACGCAGTATTTT.

V is TRBV9 and J is TRBJ2-2; tentatively, D is TRBD2 (7 bases). Trimming shortened V by 0 bases and J by 0 bases, and 15 bases separated the two germline ends. Germline V gene sequence: CDR1 SGDLS, CDR2 YYNGEE. There are 18 residues in the CDR3. This CDR3 reads CASSVGSGGHSNTGELFF. CDR3 nucleotide sequence: TGTGCCAGCAGCGTAGGTTCGGGGGGACACTCGAACACCGGGGAGCTGTTTTTT. The entire variable domain, with the rest obtained from reference TRBV9 and TRBJ2-2, is as follows: DSGVTQTPKHLITATGQRVTLRCSPRSGDLSVYWYQQSLDQGLQFLIQYYNGEERAKGNILERFSAQQFPDLHSELNLSSLELGDSALYFCASSVGSGGHSNTGELFFGEGSRLTVL.

J is TRBJ2-3 and V is TRBV19; 9 bases line up with TRBD1. V lost 5 bases and J lost 6; bases outside the gene matches: 9. CDR1 and CDR2 from the germline V gene are LNHDA and SQIVND (reference sequence). This CDR3 spans 15 amino acids. CDR3 residues: CASSSRDRAEDTQYF. In DNA, the CDR3 is TGTGCCAGTAGTTCCCGGGACAGGGCAGAGGATACGCAGTATTTT.

Details on this clone: The same CDR3 also results from other DNA sequences found in this sample. The rearrangement links TRBV29-1 to TRBJ1-3, with D hard to call. This CDR3 region has 13 residues. The germline V and J ends were trimmed by 4 bases and 1 base, with 8 bases remaining between them. CDR1 and CDR2 from the germline V gene are SQVTM and ANQGSEA. This chain's CDR3 is CSVGLGSGNTIYF. The CDR3 DNA reads TGCAGCGTTGGGCTGGGATCTGGAAACACCATATATTTT.

V is TRBV3-1 (or the pseudogene TRBV3-2) and J is TRBJ1-2; D is ambiguous. Germline V CDR1 and CDR2: LGHDT, YNNKEL (reference sequence). The CDR3 is made up of 13 amino acids. The V gene lost 3 bases and the J gene lost 0 bases, with 5 bases spanning the gap. CDR3 sequence reads: CASSQTPNYGYTF. The CDR3 coding sequence is TGTGCCAGCAGCCAGACCCCTAACTATGGCTACACCTTC.

This chain links TRBV18 with TRBJ2-1; possibly TRBD1 or TRBD2 for D (6 bases each). Deletions cut 6 bases from V and 0 bases from J, with 24 bases between. CDR3 size: 19 residues. CDR1 and CDR2 (germline): KGHSH, LQKENI. The CDR3 bases are TGTGCCAGCTCTCCAAGGGGGGTCGGGAGTCCTCCCTCCTACAATGAGCAGTTCTTC. Its translation: CASSPRGVGSPPSYNEQFF.

The chain combines TRBV10-2 with TRBJ1-2; TRBD1 matches at 7 bases. The CDR3 runs to 16 residues. The junction had 11 bases not matched to a gene; V was cut back by 3 bases and J by 4 bases. The germline V gene encodes CDR1 WSHSY and CDR2 SAAADI. This CDR3 is CASSEGGLRDSYGYTF. CDR3 DNA sequence: TGCGCCAGCAGTGAAGGAGGGCTCCGGGACAGCTATGGCTACACCTTC.

This clone occurred a few times. The V call is TRBV7-9, the J call TRBJ1-3; D is undetermined. Trimming took 5 bases from V and 0 from J, leaving 2 bases between them. This CDR3 spans 12 amino acids. The germline gives CDR1 SEHNR, CDR2 FQNEAQ (reference sequence). The CDR3 spells CASSNSGNTIYF. The DNA for the CDR3 is TGTGCCAGCAGCAACTCTGGAAACACCATATATTTT.

This clone occurred once. The chain joins TRBV3-1 (or the pseudogene TRBV3-2) to TRBJ2-7; a weak D match, TRBD2 (6 bases). Looked up from germline, CDR1 is LGHDT and CDR2 is YNNKEL (reference sequence). The CDR3 covers 17 residues. Deletions cut 0 bases from V and 3 bases from J, with 18 bases between. CDR3 sequence reads: CASSQDPLANQLYEQYF. For the CDR3, the DNA is TGTGCCAGCAGCCAAGATCCACTAGCCAATCAACTCTACGAGCAGTACTTC.